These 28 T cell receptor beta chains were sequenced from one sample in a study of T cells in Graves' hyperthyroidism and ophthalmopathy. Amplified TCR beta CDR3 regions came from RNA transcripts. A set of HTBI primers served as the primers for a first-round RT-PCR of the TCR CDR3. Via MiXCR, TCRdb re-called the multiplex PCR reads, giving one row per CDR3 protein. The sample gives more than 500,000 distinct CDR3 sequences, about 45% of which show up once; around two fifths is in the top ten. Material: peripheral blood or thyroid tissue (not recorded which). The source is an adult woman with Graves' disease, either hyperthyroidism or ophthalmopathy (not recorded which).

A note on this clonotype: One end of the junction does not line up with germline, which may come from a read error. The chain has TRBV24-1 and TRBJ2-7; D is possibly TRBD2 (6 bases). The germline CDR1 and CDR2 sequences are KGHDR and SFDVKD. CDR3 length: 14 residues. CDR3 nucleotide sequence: TGTGCCACCAGTGACCCCGGGAGCTCCTACGGGCAGTACTTC. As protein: CATSDPGSSYGQYF.

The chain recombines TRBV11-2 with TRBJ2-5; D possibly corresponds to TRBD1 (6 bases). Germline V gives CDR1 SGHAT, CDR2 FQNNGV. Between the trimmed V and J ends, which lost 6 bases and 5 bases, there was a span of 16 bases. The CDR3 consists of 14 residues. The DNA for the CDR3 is TGTGCCAGCAGTCCGGGACACGGTGCGGAGACCCAGTACTTC. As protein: CASSPGHGAETQYF.

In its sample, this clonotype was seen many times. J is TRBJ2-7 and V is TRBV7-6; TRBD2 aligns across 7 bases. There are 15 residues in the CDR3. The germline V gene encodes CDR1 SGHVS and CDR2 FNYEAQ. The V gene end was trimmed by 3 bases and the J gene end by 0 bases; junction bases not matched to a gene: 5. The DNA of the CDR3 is TGTGCCAGCAGCTTCGGGGGAGGGCCCTCCTACGAGCAGTACTTC. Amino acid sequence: CASSFGGGPSYEQYF.

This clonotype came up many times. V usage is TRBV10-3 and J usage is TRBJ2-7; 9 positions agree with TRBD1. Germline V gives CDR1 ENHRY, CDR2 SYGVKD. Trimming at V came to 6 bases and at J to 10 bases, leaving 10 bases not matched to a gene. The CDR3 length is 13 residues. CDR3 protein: CAIRPGTGKAQYF. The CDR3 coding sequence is TGTGCCATCAGGCCGGGGACAGGGAAGGCTCAGTACTTC.

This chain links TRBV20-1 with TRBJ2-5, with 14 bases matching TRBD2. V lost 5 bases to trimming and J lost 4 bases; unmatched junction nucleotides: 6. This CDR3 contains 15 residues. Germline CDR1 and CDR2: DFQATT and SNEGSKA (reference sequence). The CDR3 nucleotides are TGCAGTGCTCGACTAGCGGGAGGGGGAGCAGAGACCCAGTACTTC. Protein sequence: CSARLAGGGAETQYF.

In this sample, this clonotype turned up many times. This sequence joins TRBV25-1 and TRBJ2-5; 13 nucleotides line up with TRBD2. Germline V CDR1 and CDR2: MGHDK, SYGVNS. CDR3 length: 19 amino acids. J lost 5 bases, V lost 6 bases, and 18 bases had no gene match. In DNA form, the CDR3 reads TGTGCCAGCAGCGAGGGCCTTGGGACTAGCGGGACGCCTAGGGAGACCCAGTACTTC. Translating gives CASSEGLGTSGTPRETQYF.

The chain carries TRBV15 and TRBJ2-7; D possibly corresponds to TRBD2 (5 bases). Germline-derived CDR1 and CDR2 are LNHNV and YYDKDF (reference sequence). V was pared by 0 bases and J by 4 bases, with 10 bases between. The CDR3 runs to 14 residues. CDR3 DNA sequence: TGTGCCACCAGCAGAGATACGGAGGTTTACGAGCAGTACTTC. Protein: CATSRDTEVYEQYF.

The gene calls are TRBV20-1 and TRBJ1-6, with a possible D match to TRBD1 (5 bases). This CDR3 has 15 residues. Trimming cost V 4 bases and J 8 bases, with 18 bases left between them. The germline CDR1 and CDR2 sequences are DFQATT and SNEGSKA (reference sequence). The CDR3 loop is CSAKPPWGRDSPLHF. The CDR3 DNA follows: TGCAGTGCTAAGCCCCCATGGGGCCGGGATTCACCCCTCCACTTT.

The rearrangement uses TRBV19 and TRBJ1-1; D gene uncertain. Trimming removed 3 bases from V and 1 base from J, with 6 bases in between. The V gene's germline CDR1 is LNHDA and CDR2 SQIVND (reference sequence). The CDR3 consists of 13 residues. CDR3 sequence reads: CASSIATNTEAFF. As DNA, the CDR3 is TGTGCCAGTAGTATTGCGACGAACACTGAAGCTTTCTTT.

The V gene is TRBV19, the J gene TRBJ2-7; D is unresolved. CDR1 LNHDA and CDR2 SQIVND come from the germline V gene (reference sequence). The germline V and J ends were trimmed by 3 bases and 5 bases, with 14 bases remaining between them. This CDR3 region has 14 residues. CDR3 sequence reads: CASSMQARIDEQYF. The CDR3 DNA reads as TGTGCCAGTAGTATGCAGGCCAGGATCGACGAGCAGTACTTC.

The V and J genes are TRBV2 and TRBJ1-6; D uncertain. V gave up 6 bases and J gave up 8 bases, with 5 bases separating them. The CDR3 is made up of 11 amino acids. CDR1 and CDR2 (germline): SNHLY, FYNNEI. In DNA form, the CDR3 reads TGTGCCAGCAGGGGCGATTCACCCCTCCACTTT. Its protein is CASRGDSPLHF.

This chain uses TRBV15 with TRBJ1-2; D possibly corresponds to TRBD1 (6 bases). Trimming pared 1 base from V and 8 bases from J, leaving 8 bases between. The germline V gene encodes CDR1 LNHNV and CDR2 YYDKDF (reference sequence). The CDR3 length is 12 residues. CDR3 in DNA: TGTGCCACCAGCAGAGGGACAGACGGCTACACCTTC. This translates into CATSRGTDGYTF.

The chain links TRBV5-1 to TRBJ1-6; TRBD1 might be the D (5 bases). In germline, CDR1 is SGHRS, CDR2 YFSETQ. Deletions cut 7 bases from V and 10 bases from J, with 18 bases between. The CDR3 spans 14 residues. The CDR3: CASFRGERGSPLHF. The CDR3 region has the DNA TGCGCCAGCTTCCGGGGGGAGAGAGGGTCACCCCTCCACTTT.

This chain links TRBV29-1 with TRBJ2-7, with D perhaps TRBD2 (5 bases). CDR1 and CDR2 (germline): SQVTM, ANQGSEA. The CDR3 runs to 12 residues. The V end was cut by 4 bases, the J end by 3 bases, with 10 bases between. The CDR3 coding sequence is TGCAGCGTTGCCCGCGAGGGCTACGAGCAGTACTTC. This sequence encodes CSVAREGYEQYF.

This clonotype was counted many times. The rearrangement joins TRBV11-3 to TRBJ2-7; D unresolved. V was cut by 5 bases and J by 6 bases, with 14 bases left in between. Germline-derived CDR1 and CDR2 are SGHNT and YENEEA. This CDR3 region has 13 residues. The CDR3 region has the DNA TGTGCCAGCAGCCTCATCGAAATGGGCGAGCAGTACTTC. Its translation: CASSLIEMGEQYF.

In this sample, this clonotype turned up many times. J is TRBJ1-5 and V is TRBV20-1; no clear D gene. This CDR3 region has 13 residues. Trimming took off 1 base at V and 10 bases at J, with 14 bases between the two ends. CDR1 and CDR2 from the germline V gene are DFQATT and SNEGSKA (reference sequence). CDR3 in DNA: TGCAGTGCTAGAGGGGCAGGCGATGGACCCCAGCATTTT. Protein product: CSARGAGDGPQHF.

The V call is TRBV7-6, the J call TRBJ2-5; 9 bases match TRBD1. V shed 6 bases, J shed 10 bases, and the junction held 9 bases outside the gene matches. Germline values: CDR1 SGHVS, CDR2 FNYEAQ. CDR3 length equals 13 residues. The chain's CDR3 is CASSPSGTGNQYF. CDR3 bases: TGTGCCAGCAGTCCCTCCGGGACAGGGAACCAGTACTTC. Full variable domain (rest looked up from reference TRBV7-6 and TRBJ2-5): GAGVSQSPRYKVTKRGQDVALRCDPISGHVSLYWYRQALGQGPEFLTYFNYEAQQDKSGLPNDRFSAERPEGSISTLTIQRTEQRDSAMYRCASSPSGTGNQYFGPGTRLLVL.

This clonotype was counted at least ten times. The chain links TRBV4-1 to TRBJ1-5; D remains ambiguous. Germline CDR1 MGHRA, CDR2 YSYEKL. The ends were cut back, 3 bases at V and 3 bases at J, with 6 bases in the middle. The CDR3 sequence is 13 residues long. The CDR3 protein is CASSHAANQPQHF. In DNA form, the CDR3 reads TGCGCCAGCAGCCATGCTGCCAATCAGCCCCAGCATTTT.

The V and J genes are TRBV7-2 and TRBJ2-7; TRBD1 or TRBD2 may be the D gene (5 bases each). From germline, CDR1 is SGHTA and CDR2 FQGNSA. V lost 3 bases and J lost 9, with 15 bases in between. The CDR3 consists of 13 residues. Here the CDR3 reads CASSFDLGDGQYF. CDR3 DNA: TGTGCCAGCAGCTTCGATCTAGGGGACGGGCAGTACTTC.

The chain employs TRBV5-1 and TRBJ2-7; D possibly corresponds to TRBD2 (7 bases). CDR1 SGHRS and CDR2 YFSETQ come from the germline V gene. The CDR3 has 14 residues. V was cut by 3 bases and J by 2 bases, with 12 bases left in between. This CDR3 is CASSWEGVAYEQYF. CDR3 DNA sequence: TGCGCCAGCAGCTGGGAGGGGGTTGCCTACGAGCAGTACTTC.

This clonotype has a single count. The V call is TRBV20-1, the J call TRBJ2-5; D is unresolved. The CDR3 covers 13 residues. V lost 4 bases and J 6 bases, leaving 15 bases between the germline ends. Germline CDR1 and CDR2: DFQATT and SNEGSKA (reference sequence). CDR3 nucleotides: TGCAGTGCTAAGCTCTGGGAAATGCAGACCCAGTACTTC. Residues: CSAKLWEMQTQYF.

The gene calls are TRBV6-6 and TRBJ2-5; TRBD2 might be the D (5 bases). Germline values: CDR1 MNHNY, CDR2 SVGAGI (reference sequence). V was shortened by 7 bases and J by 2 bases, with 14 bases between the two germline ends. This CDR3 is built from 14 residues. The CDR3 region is CASKSSNVQETQYF. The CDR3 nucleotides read TGTGCCAGCAAATCTAGCAATGTGCAAGAGACCCAGTACTTC.

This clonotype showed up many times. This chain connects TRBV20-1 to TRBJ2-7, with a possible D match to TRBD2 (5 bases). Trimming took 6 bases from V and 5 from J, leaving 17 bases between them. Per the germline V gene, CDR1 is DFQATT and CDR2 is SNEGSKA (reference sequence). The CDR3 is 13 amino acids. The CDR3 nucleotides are TGCAGTGCCGCCCCGGTTGGACTCGACGAGCAGTACTTC. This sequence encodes CSAAPVGLDEQYF.

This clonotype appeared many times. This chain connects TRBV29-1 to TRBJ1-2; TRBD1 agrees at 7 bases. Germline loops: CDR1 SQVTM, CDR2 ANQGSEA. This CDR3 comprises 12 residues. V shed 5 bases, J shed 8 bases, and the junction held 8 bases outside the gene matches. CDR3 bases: TGCAGCGTTTCCGGGACAGCATCCGGCTACACCTTC. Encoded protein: CSVSGTASGYTF.

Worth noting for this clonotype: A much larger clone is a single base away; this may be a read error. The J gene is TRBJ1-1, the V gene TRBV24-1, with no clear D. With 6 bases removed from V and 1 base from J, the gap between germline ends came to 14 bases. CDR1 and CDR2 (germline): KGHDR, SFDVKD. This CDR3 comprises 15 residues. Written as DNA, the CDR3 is TGTGCCACCAGTATATCGCTAGTCCCGAACACTGAAGCTTTCTTT. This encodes CATSISLVPNTEAFF.

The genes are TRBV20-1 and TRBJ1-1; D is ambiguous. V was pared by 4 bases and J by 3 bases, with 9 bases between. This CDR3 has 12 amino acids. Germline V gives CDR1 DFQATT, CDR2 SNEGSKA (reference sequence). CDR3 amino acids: CSATGLYTEAFF. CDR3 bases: TGCAGTGCTACCGGCCTTTACACTGAAGCTTTCTTT.

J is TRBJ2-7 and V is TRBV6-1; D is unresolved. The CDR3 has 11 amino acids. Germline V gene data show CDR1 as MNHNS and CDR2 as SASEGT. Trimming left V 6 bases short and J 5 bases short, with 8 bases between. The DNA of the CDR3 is TGTGCCAGCAGAAAAACCCACGAGCAGTACTTC. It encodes CASRKTHEQYF.

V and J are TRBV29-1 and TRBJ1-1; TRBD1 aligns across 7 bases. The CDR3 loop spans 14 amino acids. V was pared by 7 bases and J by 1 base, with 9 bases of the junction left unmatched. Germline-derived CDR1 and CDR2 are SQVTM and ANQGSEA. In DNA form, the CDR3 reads TGCAGCGCTAAGACAGGGCGACAGAACACTGAAGCTTTCTTT. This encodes CSAKTGRQNTEAFF. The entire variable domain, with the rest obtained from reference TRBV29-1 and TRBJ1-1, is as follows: SAVISQKPSRDICQRGTSLTIQCQVDSQVTMMFWYRQQPGQSLTLIATANQGSEATYESGFVIDKFPISRPNLTFSTLTVSNMSPEDSSIYLCSAKTGRQNTEAFFGQGTRLTVV.